The 30 T cell receptor beta chains below all came from one sample that was sequenced in a study of neurological immune-mediated disorders. From the 5' RACE reads, TCRdb called clonotypes with MiXCR, one entry per CDR3 protein. There are tens of thousands of distinct CDR3 sequences in the sample; more than 6.5% occur only once, and less than 4.5% lies in the top ten. Material: PBMCs. The receptors come from a woman aged 40-49 years in good health.

This clonotype was seen ten or more times. The chain combines TRBV7-9 with TRBJ2-7, with D unclear. The CDR3 loop spans 11 amino acids. Germline V gene data show CDR1 as SEHNR and CDR2 as FQNEAQ (reference sequence). Trimming took off 6 bases at V and 3 bases at J, with 6 bases between the two ends. DNA of the CDR3: TGTGCCAGCAGTTCCGTCTACGAGCAGTACTTC. Amino acids: CASSSVYEQYF.

This clonotype was recorded many times. The gene calls are TRBV12-3 or TRBV12-4 and TRBJ1-4, with no clear D. The CDR3 runs to 17 residues. The V gene lost 6 bases and the J gene lost 0 bases, with 17 bases spanning the gap. The CDR3 sequence is CASSPQAQAATNEKLFF. DNA for the CDR3: TGTGCCAGCAGCCCCCAGGCCCAGGCTGCAACTAATGAAAAACTGTTTTTT.

This clonotype occurred many times. The chain combines TRBV29-1 with TRBJ1-1; D is uncertain. The CDR3 runs to 11 residues. Germline CDR1 is SQVTM and CDR2 is ANQGSEA. Trimming took 7 bases from V and 1 from J, leaving 7 bases between them. The CDR3 reads CSEKGNTEAFF. The CDR3 nucleotides read TGCAGCGAAAAGGGGAACACTGAAGCTTTCTTT.

This clonotype was observed many times. The chain employs TRBV29-1 and TRBJ1-5; 7 bases line up with TRBD1. Per germline, CDR1 SQVTM and CDR2 ANQGSEA. The length of the CDR3 is 13 residues. With 6 bases clipped from V and 6 bases from J, the junction kept 8 bases outside the gene matches. The CDR3: CSVTGSWGQPQHF. The CDR3 DNA sequence: TGCAGCGTGACAGGGTCATGGGGTCAGCCCCAGCATTTT.

At least ten counts were recorded for this clonotype. This chain connects TRBV5-6 to TRBJ2-6; D is possibly TRBD2 (5 bases). The CDR3 spans 14 residues. Germline V gene lookup returns CDR1 SGHDT and CDR2 YYEEEE. The V gene lost 6 bases and the J gene lost 2 bases, with 9 bases spanning the gap. The CDR3 region is CASTGNAGANVLTF. As DNA, the CDR3 is TGTGCCAGCACCGGGAACGCTGGGGCCAACGTCCTGACTTTC. The full variable domain, with the rest looked up from reference TRBV5-6 and TRBJ2-6, is DAGVTQSPTHLIKTRGQQVTLRCSPKSGHDTVSWYQQALGQGPQFIFQYYEEEERQRGNFPDRFSGHQFPNYSSELNVNALLLGDSALYLCASTGNAGANVLTFGAGSRLTVL.

V gene TRBV20-1 combines with J gene TRBJ2-7; no clear D. Germline V CDR1 and CDR2: DFQATT, SNEGSKA (reference sequence). Trimming stripped 6 bases from V and 0 bases from J, with 15 bases between. The CDR3 totals 14 residues. The CDR3: CSAAGIMSSYEQYV. In DNA, the CDR3 is TGCAGTGCCGCAGGTATTATGAGCTCCTACGAGCAGTACGTC.

This clonotype was counted at least ten times. The rearrangement links TRBV19 to TRBJ2-5; TRBD1 might be the D (5 bases). Trimming pared 8 bases from V and 5 bases from J, leaving 15 bases between. CDR3 size: 13 residues. Germline assignment: CDR1 LNHDA and CDR2 SQIVND (reference sequence). CDR3 DNA sequence: TGTGCCAGTCGGTCGAGACAGTGGGAGACCCAGTACTTC. Translation gives CASRSRQWETQYF.

Concerning this clonotype: A much larger clone is a single base away; this may be a read error. The rearrangement joins TRBV18 to TRBJ2-3; perhaps D is TRBD1 or TRBD2 (6 bases each). V dropped 2 bases and J dropped 4 bases, with 13 bases sitting between them. CDR3 size: 15 residues. CDR1 is KGHSH, CDR2 LQKENI, per germline. CDR3 DNA: TGTGCCAGCTCACCATCGGAGGGGGTGGCAGATACGCAGTATTTT. Encoded protein: CASSPSEGVADTQYF.

The chain couples TRBV10-3 to TRBJ2-1; 11 bases are a match to TRBD2. The J segment lost 7 bases and the V segment lost 0 bases, leaving 5 bases of the junction unmatched. CDR1 ENHRY and CDR2 SYGVKD come from the germline V gene. This CDR3 has 16 amino acids. The CDR3 protein is CAISESSGTSGNEQFF. The CDR3 nucleotides are TGTGCCATCAGTGAGTCTTCCGGGACTAGCGGTAATGAGCAGTTCTTC.

As to this clonotype: This may stem from a read error, because a much larger clone lies one nucleotide away. This chain links TRBV6-1 with TRBJ2-5; no clear D gene. The CDR3 contains 14 residues. Germline V gene lookup returns CDR1 MNHNS and CDR2 SASEGT. Trimming removed 3 bases from V and 5 bases from J, with 13 bases in between. The CDR3: CASSEGMEMETQYF. CDR3 nucleotide sequence: TGTGCCAGCAGTGAGGGCATGGAGATGGAGACCCAGTACTTC.

This clonotype was seen ten or more times. The CDR3 is CASSLWGTSGSTANTGELFF. In DNA, the CDR3 is TGCGCCAGCAGCTTGTGGGGGACTAGCGGGAGTACGGCGAACACCGGGGAGCTGTTTTTT. The chain carries TRBV5-1 and TRBJ2-2; 14 bases match TRBD2. The CDR3 covers 20 residues. J gave up 0 bases and V 1 base, and 8 bases lay outside the gene matches. The germline CDR1 and CDR2 sequences are SGHRS and YFSETQ.

The chain carries TRBV24-1 and TRBJ2-1; TRBD1 or TRBD2 may be the D gene (6 bases each). The germline CDR1 and CDR2 sequences are KGHDR and SFDVKD. V lost 2 bases and J 1 base, leaving 17 bases between the germline ends. This CDR3 region has 18 residues. The CDR3 DNA follows: TGTGCCACCAGTGATTCAGTGGGGGGCCTATGGTCCTACAATGAGCAGTTCTTC. Its protein product is CATSDSVGGLWSYNEQFF.

This clonotype was found many times. This rearrangement joins TRBV20-1 to TRBJ2-7; 7 positions agree with TRBD1. The CDR3 is 13 residues long. V dropped 1 base and J dropped 3; count of bases not matched to a gene: 3. Germline lookup yields CDR1 DFQATT and CDR2 SNEGSKA (reference sequence). CDR3 nucleotides: TGCAGTGCTAGAGGGGACAGCCTCTACGAGCAGTACTTC. Residues: CSARGDSLYEQYF.

This clonotype has at least ten counts. The chain combines TRBV5-1 with TRBJ1-4; D is possibly TRBD1 (6 bases). The V and J ends lost 4 bases and 4 bases respectively, with 14 bases between them. Germline V CDR1 and CDR2: SGHRS, YFSETQ. The length of the CDR3 is 15 residues. As DNA, the CDR3 is TGCGCCAGCAGCCCCGTGACAGGACGTAATGAAAAACTGTTTTTT. This translates into CASSPVTGRNEKLFF. The full variable domain, its missing parts supplied by reference TRBV5-1 and TRBJ1-4, is KAGVTQTPRYLIKTRGQQVTLSCSPISGHRSVSWYQQTPGQGLQFLFEYFSETQRNKGNFPGRFSGRQFSNSRSEMNVSTLELGDSALYLCASSPVTGRNEKLFFGSGTQLSVL.

Many counts were recorded for this clonotype. V and J are TRBV18 and TRBJ2-7; 8 bases map to TRBD2. The CDR3 contains 18 residues. With 6 bases clipped from V and 1 base from J, the junction kept 17 bases outside the gene matches. Per germline, CDR1 KGHSH and CDR2 LQKENI. CDR3 nucleotides: TGTGCCAGCTCCCAAAGACCCCCACAAGCGGGGGTTTCCTACGAGCAGTACTTC. Translating it yields CASSQRPPQAGVSYEQYF.

This clonotype was found many times. V is TRBV5-1 and J is TRBJ2-5, with D maybe TRBD1 (6 bases). The CDR3 has 15 amino acids. V was shortened by 2 bases and J by 2 bases, with 13 bases between the two germline ends. CDR1 is SGHRS, CDR2 YFSETQ, per germline. The CDR3 DNA reads TGCGCCAGCAGCTTCGCAGGGGTCTCTCAAGAGACCCAGTACTTC. Protein sequence: CASSFAGVSQETQYF.

In this sample, this clonotype turned up many times. The rearrangement joins TRBV27 to TRBJ2-1; 13 nucleotides line up with TRBD2. This CDR3 contains 14 residues. Trimming at V came to 8 bases and at J to 8 bases, leaving 6 bases not matched to a gene. CDR1 is MNHEY and CDR2 is SMNVEV in the germline V gene (reference sequence). CDR3 loop: CASHGTSGNYEQFF. The DNA for the CDR3 is TGTGCCAGCCACGGGACTAGCGGGAACTATGAGCAGTTCTTC.

The DNA of the CDR3 is TGTGCCAGCAGCTCCGGGGGGGGGTTCGGGAATCAGCCCCAGCATTTT. Translated, it gives CASSSGGGFGNQPQHF. J is TRBJ1-5 and V is TRBV6-5; perhaps TRBD1 as D (5 bases). Germline V lookup: CDR1 MNHEY, CDR2 SVGAGI. This CDR3 region has 16 residues. Trimming left V 6 bases short and J 4 bases short, with 19 bases between.

This clonotype was recorded many times. The V and J genes are TRBV28 and TRBJ2-1, with 8 bases lining up with TRBD1. Per the germline V gene, CDR1 is MDHEN and CDR2 is SYDVKM. V was clipped by 3 bases and J by 3 bases; unmatched bases: 10. This CDR3 is 17 amino acids long. CDR3 in amino acids: CASSFQRRQGRYNEQFF. CDR3 DNA sequence: TGTGCCAGCAGTTTCCAACGCCGACAGGGGCGCTACAATGAGCAGTTCTTC. Variable domain in full (rest from reference TRBV28 and TRBJ2-1): DVKVTQSSRYLVKRTGEKVFLECVQDMDHENMFWYRQDPGLGLRLIYFSYDVKMKEKGDIPEGYSVSREKKERFSLILESASTNQTSMYLCASSFQRRQGRYNEQFFGPGTRLTVL.

Details on this clonotype: A read error may explain this, as a much larger clone is one base away. The rearrangement uses TRBV13 and TRBJ1-2; D remains ambiguous. V was cut by 3 bases and J by 6 bases, with 14 bases left in between. The CDR3 runs to 14 residues. Germline assignment: CDR1 PRHDT and CDR2 FYEKMQ (reference sequence). The CDR3: CASSFGSRLDGYTF. CDR3 in DNA: TGTGCCAGCAGCTTTGGGAGTAGGCTCGATGGCTACACCTTC.

This clonotype has at least ten counts. V gene TRBV6-5 combines with J gene TRBJ2-4; TRBD2 might be the D (5 bases). The germline V gene has CDR1 MNHEY and CDR2 SVGAGI. This CDR3 is 13 amino acids long. Trimming pared 6 bases from V and 3 bases from J, leaving 9 bases between. The CDR3 DNA sequence: TGTGCCAGCAGCCTGGGAGACAAAAACATTCAGTACTTC. Residues: CASSLGDKNIQYF.

This clonotype came up many times. The rearrangement links TRBV9 to TRBJ2-1; 7 bases fit TRBD1. The CDR3 sequence is 16 residues long. Per germline, CDR1 SGDLS and CDR2 YYNGEE. J lost 3 bases, V lost 4 bases, and 10 bases had no gene match. The CDR3, as DNA: TGTGCCAGCAGCCCCCAGTACAGGGGCCGCTACAATGAGCAGTTCTTC. This gives the protein CASSPQYRGRYNEQFF.

The genes are TRBV29-1 and TRBJ2-2, with a tentative D call TRBD2 (6 bases). V was clipped by 1 base and J by 1 base, with 13 bases between them. The CDR3 sequence is 16 residues long. The germline V gene has CDR1 SQVTM and CDR2 ANQGSEA. The CDR3 spells CSVEVRRGKNTGELFF. The CDR3 DNA sequence: TGCAGCGTTGAAGTTCGGCGCGGGAAGAACACCGGGGAGCTGTTTTTT.

In this sample, this clonotype turned up many times. The V call is TRBV5-1, the J call TRBJ2-2; D is ambiguous. Germline CDR1 is SGHRS and CDR2 is YFSETQ. The V gene lost 3 bases and the J gene lost 1 base, with 4 bases spanning the gap. The CDR3 is 13 amino acids. The CDR3, as DNA: TGCGCCAGCAGCTCTAGGAACACCGGGGAGCTGTTTTTT. It translates to CASSSRNTGELFF.

In this sample, this clonotype turned up many times. The chain links TRBV12-3 or TRBV12-4 to TRBJ1-5, with D perhaps TRBD1 (5 bases). The V end was cut by 5 bases, the J end by 4 bases, with 12 bases between. The CDR3 loop spans 14 amino acids. CDR3 residues: CASSENQGNQPQHF. DNA of the CDR3: TGTGCCAGCAGTGAGAACCAGGGAAATCAGCCCCAGCATTTT.

Note on this clonotype: A much larger clone lies one base from this, so it may be a read error. The CDR3 loop is CASSIGQGVYTEAFF. Here the CDR3 DNA reads TGCGCCAGCAGCATCGGACAGGGAGTGTACACTGAAGCTTTCTTT. The chain couples TRBV5-1 to TRBJ1-1, with 8 bases lining up with TRBD1. Trimming at V came to 4 bases and at J to 3 bases, leaving 8 bases not matched to a gene. CDR3 length: 15 residues. CDR1 SGHRS and CDR2 YFSETQ come from the germline V gene.

In this sample, this clonotype turned up many times. The chain recombines TRBV20-1 with TRBJ1-2; TRBD1 agrees at 7 bases. The length of the CDR3 is 15 residues. With V trimmed by 3 bases and J by 6 bases, 13 bases remained unmatched. Germline V lookup: CDR1 DFQATT, CDR2 SNEGSKA (reference sequence). DNA for the CDR3: TGCAGTGCTAGCAGACAGGGTGTTGGATCGGATGGCTACACCTTC. Protein: CSASRQGVGSDGYTF.

In this sample, this clonotype turned up many times. The chain carries TRBV5-5 and TRBJ2-7; 7 nucleotides line up with TRBD1. Trimming took 5 bases from V and 3 from J; bases not matched to a gene: 8. The CDR3 loop spans 14 amino acids. From germline, CDR1 is SGHKS and CDR2 YYEKEE (reference sequence). The CDR3 is CASRSGGELYEQYF. In DNA, the CDR3 is TGTGCCAGCAGATCAGGGGGAGAACTCTACGAGCAGTACTTC.

Ten or more counts support this clonotype. This sequence joins TRBV5-1 and TRBJ2-3; D is unclear. The CDR3 consists of 12 residues. Trimming stripped 4 bases from V and 5 bases from J, with 8 bases between. The germline gives CDR1 SGHRS, CDR2 YFSETQ. The DNA of the CDR3 is TGCGCCAGCAGCCTAGAGGTAGATACGCAGTATTTT. Protein sequence: CASSLEVDTQYF.

This clonotype was seen repeatedly, ten times or more. The chain links TRBV5-1 to TRBJ2-4; weak D call: TRBD1 (5 bases). V lost 2 bases, J lost 7 bases, and 13 bases lay in between. The CDR3 contains 14 residues. The germline V gene has CDR1 SGHRS and CDR2 YFSETQ. Here the CDR3 DNA reads TGCGCCAGCAGCTTAGACAGCCCCCGGAACATTCAGTACTTC. Encoded protein: CASSLDSPRNIQYF.